The clone carrying this T cell receptor (beta chain) was counted between two and nine times. Its antigen is not known. The data originate from a study of T cell repertoires in cytomegalovirus infection. Study at large: Both a matching HLA type and CMV infection were indicated by public TCR beta signatures.

Findings of the study overall: It was HLA-C-restricted CMV-specific TCR beta clonotypes that dominated the response ex vivo.

TCRdb re-called the reads with MiXCR, one entry per CDR3 protein. The table has 50,000 or so distinct CDR3 sequences, 20% to 25% seen once. The V and J ends lost 3 bases and 0 bases respectively, with 17 bases between them. The CDR3 extends over 17 amino acids. Per germline, CDR1 KGHSH and CDR2 LQKENI. Sequencing used PBMCs, sequenced either directly or after in vitro stimulation (not recorded which). The chain combines TRBV18 with TRBJ1-1; a weak D match, TRBD1 (5 bases). The sequence was obtained from a human donor in good health (CMV status not recorded). Some clones in this sample may be carry-over from other donors' samples. CDR3 protein: CASSPQRQYPMNTEAFF. The CDR3 region has the DNA TGTGCCAGCTCACCCCAGCGACAGTACCCCATGAACACTGAAGCTTTCTTT.